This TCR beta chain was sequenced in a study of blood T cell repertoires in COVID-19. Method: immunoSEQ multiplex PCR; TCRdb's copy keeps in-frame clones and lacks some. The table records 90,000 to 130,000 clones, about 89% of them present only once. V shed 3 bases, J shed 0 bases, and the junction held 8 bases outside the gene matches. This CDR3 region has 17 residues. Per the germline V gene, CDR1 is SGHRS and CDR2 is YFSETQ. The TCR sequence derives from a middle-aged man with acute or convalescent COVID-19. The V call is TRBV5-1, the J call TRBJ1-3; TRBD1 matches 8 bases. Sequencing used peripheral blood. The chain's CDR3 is CASSWTGQGRSGNTIYF. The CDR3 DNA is TGCGCCAGCAGCTGGACCGGACAGGGACGCTCTGGAAACACCATATATTTT.